The T cell receptor beta chain under discussion was sequenced for a study of read filtering for tumor transcriptome and immune sequencing. Study-level background: The cohort had over 16 men and approximately 14 women aged about 40 to 90, mean around 63 years. Study results and caveats: Correlation between methods rose after single-read clonotypes were removed. The sorted CD138-negative fraction was a mixed bone marrow immune population, not purified T cells.

From 300 to 400 ng of RNA, a library with molecular barcoded alpha/delta and beta/gamma adaptors was made. TCRdb reanalysed the reads using MiXCR and keeps one entry per CDR3 protein. The repertoire holds 90,000 to 95,000 distinct CDR3 sequences, with about 22% as singletons. Remarks on this clonotype: Its cognate antigen is unknown.

The germline CDR1 and CDR2 sequences are SGHDT and YYEEEE. The CDR3 runs 13 residues. V was shortened by 4 bases and J by 5 bases, with 12 bases between the two germline ends. The receptor comes from a donor aged 40 or older with multiple myeloma. The sequencing sample was made of a population of CD138-negative cells sorted from bone marrow. The V gene is TRBV5-6, the J gene TRBJ2-5; weak D call: TRBD2 (5 bases). In nucleotides, the CDR3 is TGTGCCAGCAGCACCCCGGGATGGGAGACCCAGTACTTC. Amino acid sequence: CASSTPGWETQYF.